The 10 T cell receptor beta chains given below trace back to one sample, sequenced in a study of siplizumab effects on memory and regulatory T cells. Only in-frame clones appear in the TCRdb table, and some are missing; sequencing was by immunoSEQ multiplex PCR. The data contain 100,000 or so clones, around 94% of them seen just once; the ten biggest clones take up roughly 0.6%. The source material was Tregs sorted from blood. All receptors derive from a human donor in good health.

The rearrangement links TRBV5-1 to TRBJ2-7; D might be TRBD2 (6 bases). Trimming pared 4 bases from V and 0 bases from J, leaving 8 bases between. Germline assignment: CDR1 SGHRS and CDR2 YFSETQ. CDR3 length equals 13 residues. CDR3: CASSRTNSYEQYF. CDR3 in DNA: TGCGCCAGCAGCCGGACTAACTCCTACGAGCAGTACTTC.

The rearrangement links TRBV6-6 to TRBJ1-5; unclear D gene. V was shortened by 6 bases and J by 2 bases, with 14 bases between the two germline ends. The CDR3 consists of 15 residues. In germline, CDR1 is MNHNY, CDR2 SVGAGI (reference sequence). The CDR3 protein is CASSQAGTRNQPQHF. The CDR3 region has the DNA TGTGCCAGCAGCCAAGCAGGTACCCGCAATCAGCCCCAGCATTTT.

The chain couples TRBV18 to TRBJ2-1; TRBD2 matches 10 bases. CDR3 size: 16 residues. The V and J ends lost 2 bases and 5 bases, in that order; junction bases with no gene match: 6. Germline CDR1 is KGHSH and CDR2 is LQKENI. This CDR3 is CASSPASGSKNNEQFF. For the CDR3, the DNA is TGTGCCAGCTCACCAGCTAGCGGGAGCAAAAACAATGAGCAGTTCTTC.

The V and J genes are TRBV4-1 and TRBJ2-3; 8 bases fit TRBD1. Germline V lookup: CDR1 MGHRA, CDR2 YSYEKL. The CDR3 sequence is 14 residues long. J lost 3 bases, V lost 5 bases, and 4 bases had no gene match. The CDR3 DNA sequence: TGCGCCAGCAGCTTCCGGGACAGGACAGATACGCAGTATTTT. Its translation is CASSFRDRTDTQYF.

The chain carries TRBV2 and TRBJ1-5; the match to TRBD1 covers 7 bases. Germline V gene sequence: CDR1 SNHLY, CDR2 FYNNEI. This CDR3 region has 15 residues. Unmatched junction bases numbered 9, after V lost 7 bases and J lost 3 bases. The CDR3 DNA reads as TGTGCCAGCATATATGTCGGACAGGACAATCAGCCCCAGCATTTT. Protein: CASIYVGQDNQPQHF.

The V call is TRBV5-1, the J call TRBJ2-1; D possibly corresponds to TRBD1 (5 bases). V dropped 0 bases and J dropped 5 bases, with 6 bases sitting between them. This CDR3 is 13 amino acids long. Germline V gene lookup returns CDR1 SGHRS and CDR2 YFSETQ. CDR3 protein: CASSLGTHNEQFF. The CDR3 DNA is TGCGCCAGCAGCTTGGGGACACACAATGAGCAGTTCTTC.

This sequence joins TRBV6-1 and TRBJ1-1; no clear D. Germline CDR1 is MNHNS and CDR2 is SASEGT. The ends were cut back, 5 bases at V and 2 bases at J, with 9 bases in the middle. CDR3 length: 13 amino acids. The CDR3 DNA follows: TGTGCCAGCAGTCCCACGGGAAACACTGAAGCTTTCTTT. It codes for CASSPTGNTEAFF.

The chain recombines TRBV18 with TRBJ2-7; D gene unclear. V was shortened by 4 bases and J by 0 bases, with 7 bases between the two germline ends. Per the germline V gene, CDR1 is KGHSH and CDR2 is LQKENI. The CDR3 contains 13 residues. CDR3 DNA sequence: TGTGCCAGCTCACTACAGAGCTCCTACGAGCAGTACTTC. Translated, it gives CASSLQSSYEQYF. Using reference TRBV18 and TRBJ2-7 for the parts outside the CDR3, the full variable domain is NAGVMQNPRHLVRRRGQEARLRCSPMKGHSHVYWYRQLPEEGLKFMVYLQKENIIDESGMPKERFSAEFPKEGPSILRIQQVVRGDSAAYFCASSLQSSYEQYFGPGTRLTVT.

V is TRBV10-3 and J is TRBJ2-7; 10 bases are a match to TRBD1. Unmatched junction bases numbered 0, after V lost 8 bases and J lost 2 bases. The CDR3 covers 12 residues. Germline values: CDR1 ENHRY, CDR2 SYGVKD. The CDR3 nucleotides are TGTGCCATCGGACAGGGGGCCTACGAGCAGTACTTC. This codes for CAIGQGAYEQYF.

V is TRBV7-3 and J is TRBJ2-1, with unresolved D. Germline CDR1 is SGHTA and CDR2 is FQGTGA. The CDR3 runs 11 residues. V was pared by 8 bases and J by 5 bases, with 7 bases between. The CDR3 loop is CASGQNNEQFF. The CDR3 DNA follows: TGTGCCAGCGGTCAAAACAATGAGCAGTTCTTC.